This entry describes one T cell receptor (beta chain). Its target is unknown. This entry belongs to a study of shared clonotypes between healthy human individuals. Overall study: Each donor contributed plates that comprised three CD4 naive, three CD4 memory, two CD8 naive and one CD8 memory.

Trimming removed 2 bases at V and 1 base at J, with 9 bases between. Germline CDR1 reads KGHSH; CDR2 reads LQKENI. The CDR3 runs to 16 residues. Study findings and constraints: A handful of donors showed sharing of 4.5% to 6% of naive CD4 clonotypes.

The repertoire was sequenced with immunoSEQ multiplex PCR; TCRdb's copy has only in-frame clones and lacks some. This repertoire shows hundreds of thousands of clones, 60% to 75% found once; its top ten account for roughly 1.9%. This TCR came from a woman in her 30s in good health. The chain joins TRBV18 to TRBJ2-6; D might be TRBD1 (6 bases). The specimen sequenced was memory CD4+ T cells sorted from blood. Subset defined: CD45RA-negative fraction. For the CDR3, the DNA is TGTGCCAGCTCACCATCAACAGGGTCTGGGGCCAACGTCCTGACTTTC. This codes for CASSPSTGSGANVLTF.